The 10 T cell receptor beta chains below were found in one sample sequenced in a study of shared clonotypes between healthy human individuals. Measured with immunoSEQ multiplex PCR; TCRdb has only the in-frame clones, and not every one. The profile shows some 2,400,000 clones, approximately 95% of them singletons. Sequenced material: naive CD4+ T cells sorted from blood. Subset specified: CD45RA+ positively selected. These receptors came from a man younger than 35 in good health.

The gene calls are TRBV4-1 and TRBJ2-1; 11 bases are shared with TRBD2. This CDR3 has 16 residues. V shed 3 bases and J 6 bases; nucleotides not matched to a gene: 7. In germline, CDR1 is MGHRA, CDR2 YSYEKL. CDR3 nucleotides: TGCGCCAGCAGCCACCTAGCGGGAGGCAACACCAATGAGCAGTTCTTC. Protein sequence: CASSHLAGGNTNEQFF.

The chain carries TRBV11-3 and TRBJ2-1; no clear D gene. CDR1 SGHNT and CDR2 YENEEA come from the germline V gene. There are 12 residues in the CDR3. V was clipped by 3 bases and J by 8 bases, with 8 bases between them. This CDR3 reads CASSFGGHEQFF. The CDR3 bases are TGTGCCAGCAGCTTCGGTGGCCATGAGCAGTTCTTC. Together with reference TRBV11-3 and TRBJ2-1, the CDR3 gives the full variable domain: EAGVVQSPRYKIIEKKQPVAFWCNPISGHNTLYWYLQNLGQGPELLIRYENEEAVDDSQLPKDRFSAERLKGVDSTLKIQPAELGDSAVYLCASSFGGHEQFFGPGTRLTVL.

The rearrangement uses TRBV7-9 and TRBJ1-4; tentative D call: TRBD1 (5 bases). CDR1 is SEHNR, CDR2 FQNEAQ, per germline (reference sequence). V was trimmed by 1 base and J by 7 bases, leaving 7 bases between them. This CDR3 contains 13 residues. The CDR3 here is CASSLGQTEKLFF. The CDR3 DNA reads TGTGCCAGCAGCTTAGGACAGACTGAAAAACTGTTTTTT.

J is TRBJ1-1 and V is TRBV13, with 7 bases lining up with TRBD1. The V gene's germline CDR1 is PRHDT and CDR2 FYEKMQ (reference sequence). V lost 5 bases to trimming and J lost 1 base; unmatched junction nucleotides: 4. This CDR3 contains 14 residues. CDR3 in amino acids: CASSTGTENTEAFF. The CDR3 DNA follows: TGTGCCAGCAGCACCGGGACAGAGAACACTGAAGCTTTCTTT. Full variable domain (missing parts from reference TRBV13 and TRBJ1-1): AAGVIQSPRHLIKEKRETATLKCYPIPRHDTVYWYQQGPGQDPQFLISFYEKMQSDKGSIPDRFSAQQFSDYHSELNMSSLELGDSALYFCASSTGTENTEAFFGQGTRLTVV.

The chain uses TRBV6-5 and TRBJ2-7; 12 bases map to TRBD2. Germline V gives CDR1 MNHEY, CDR2 SVGAGI. The CDR3 has 15 residues. V lost 6 bases and J lost 3; bases outside the gene matches: 6. Here the CDR3 DNA reads TGTGCCAGCAGCCGCCGACTAGCGGGGGACTACGAGCAGTACTTC. Translating gives CASSRRLAGDYEQYF.

The chain employs TRBV30 and TRBJ1-1; D not resolved. The CDR3 is made up of 12 amino acids. The V and J ends lost 5 bases and 3 bases respectively, with 10 bases between them. Germline V CDR1 and CDR2: GTSNPN, SVGIG (reference sequence). The CDR3 DNA reads TGTGCCTGGTCTGACTTCGACACTGAAGCTTTCTTT. Protein: CAWSDFDTEAFF.

The chain recombines TRBV18 with TRBJ2-5; D might be TRBD2 (5 bases). Germline assignment: CDR1 KGHSH and CDR2 LQKENI. V shed 0 bases and J shed 2 bases, with 16 bases lying between them. The CDR3 length is 17 residues. This chain's CDR3 is CASSPPRGGEKQETQYF. The CDR3, as DNA: TGTGCCAGCTCACCACCCCGCGGTGGGGAGAAGCAAGAGACCCAGTACTTC. Complete variable domain (other parts from reference TRBV18 and TRBJ2-5): NAGVMQNPRHLVRRRGQEARLRCSPMKGHSHVYWYRQLPEEGLKFMVYLQKENIIDESGMPKERFSAEFPKEGPSILRIQQVVRGDSAAYFCASSPPRGGEKQETQYFGPGTRLLVL.

Turning to this clone: This specimen includes other DNA sequences encoding the same CDR3. The chain couples TRBV9 to TRBJ2-3, with D possibly matching TRBD2 (7 bases). V was cut by 0 bases and J by 4 bases, with 9 bases left in between. Looked up from germline, CDR1 is SGDLS and CDR2 is YYNGEE. The CDR3 consists of 14 residues. The CDR3 DNA sequence: TGTGCCAGCAGCGTAGAAGGGGGGGCAGATACGCAGTATTTT. Its translation is CASSVEGGADTQYF.

In the case of this clone: In the same sample, other DNA sequences code for this CDR3. The V and J genes are TRBV2 and TRBJ2-7; D is ambiguous. Germline loops: CDR1 SNHLY, CDR2 FYNNEI. V lost 6 bases, J lost 0 bases, and 3 bases lay in between. The CDR3 runs to 11 residues. The CDR3 DNA follows: TGTGCCAGCAGGAGCTCCTACGAGCAGTACTTC. This sequence encodes CASRSSYEQYF. Combining the CDR3 with reference TRBV2 and TRBJ2-7 gives the whole variable domain EPEVTQTPSHQVTQMGQEVILRCVPISNHLYFYWYRQILGQKVEFLVSFYNNEISEKSEIFDDQFSVERPDGSNFTLKIRSTKLEDSAMYFCASRSSYEQYFGPGTRLTVT.

J is TRBJ1-5 and V is TRBV7-2, with a tentative D call TRBD1 (5 bases). The germline V gene encodes CDR1 SGHTA and CDR2 FQGNSA. V was clipped by 5 bases and J by 10 bases, with 18 bases between them. The CDR3 runs to 14 residues. The DNA for the CDR3 is TGTGCCAGCAGCCAGGGCCAAGGCGGGCTACCCCAGCATTTT. It encodes CASSQGQGGLPQHF.